This TCR beta chain was observed in a study of T-cell memory formation after mild COVID-19. Study results and limitations: SARS-CoV-2 specificity of second-wave clones peaking day 37 was unconfirmed. CD4/CD8 balance characterized clones contracting day 15 to 85, and CD4+ skew characterized later expanders.

Between the trimmed V and J ends, which lost 7 bases and 1 base, there was a span of 13 bases. Germline-derived CDR1 and CDR2 are MNHEY and SVGAGI. The CDR3 has 14 residues. Libraries for TCRalpha and TCRbeta carried sample barcodes and unique molecular identifiers via 5'RACE. TCRdb analysed the 5' RACE reads with MiXCR anew, one entry per CDR3 protein. In the table there are about 190,000 distinct CDR3 sequences, 18% of which are singletons. As regards this clonotype: The antigen remains undetermined.

What was sequenced was PBMCs or a T cell subset sorted from them (not recorded which). The clonotype was recovered from an adult woman who had mild COVID-19 (a few samples of this study predate the infection). Cell type and time point are not known. The gene calls are TRBV6-5 and TRBJ1-1; maybe TRBD1 (5 bases). CDR3 loop: CASTAMRGNTEAFF. CDR3 bases: TGTGCCAGCACCGCAATGAGGGGGAACACTGAAGCTTTCTTT.